What follows are 3 T cell receptor beta chains derived from one specimen sequenced in a study of cytomegalovirus exposure and HLA in healthy donors. The PCR contained 60 Vbeta and 13 Jbeta primers. The method was immunoSEQ multiplex PCR; TCRdb's version includes in-frame clones alone and lacks a portion of them. Here the sample spans roughly 200,000 clones, more than 65% being singletons. Material: PBMCs. Receptors originate from a man aged 50 to 60 in good health and CMV-seronegative.

This rearrangement joins TRBV4-2 to TRBJ2-7; the D is unclear. The germline CDR1 and CDR2 sequences are LGHNA and YNFKEQ. The ends were cut back, 4 bases at V and 2 bases at J, with 15 bases in the middle. This CDR3 has 15 residues. CDR3 residues: CASSRDPLRAYEQYF. As DNA, the CDR3 is TGTGCCAGCAGCCGAGACCCCCTCCGGGCCTACGAGCAGTACTTC.

The rearrangement joins TRBV6-1 to TRBJ1-5; 7 bases line up with TRBD1. The CDR3 is made up of 15 amino acids. Trimming at V came to 10 bases and at J to 0 bases, leaving 9 bases not matched to a gene. CDR1 is MNHNS and CDR2 is SASEGT in the germline V gene. CDR3 in amino acids: CATGTEFYSNQPQHF. CDR3 sequence (DNA): TGTGCCACCGGGACAGAATTTTATAGCAATCAGCCCCAGCATTTT.

This chain uses TRBV28 with TRBJ1-2, with 12 bases that match TRBD1. This CDR3 comprises 16 residues. Germline V gives CDR1 MDHEN, CDR2 SYDVKM. Unmatched junction bases numbered 5, after V lost 2 bases and J lost 4 bases. CDR3 sequence: CASSLPGTGGFYGYTF. The DNA for the CDR3 is TGTGCCAGCAGTTTACCTGGGACAGGGGGCTTCTATGGCTACACCTTC.